Given below is one TCR beta chain in context. Its specificity is not known. The V and J ends lost 7 bases and 3 bases, in that order; junction bases with no gene match: 4. The CDR3 contains 14 residues. The V gene's germline CDR1 is LNHDA and CDR2 SQIVND (reference sequence). The sample's treatment: some 20 received Ad26.COV2.S at low or high dose, single or two shots; several received placebo; per-sample allocation not given. It was on day 63 after the first vaccine or placebo injection that samples were taken. Cohort 1b enrolled adults aged 18-55 years in Boston. The source of the sample is a study of Ad26.COV2.S vaccination and SARS-CoV-2 variants. Study-level points and caveats: Vaccine and placebo groups showed comparable non-spike TCR breadth.

Using immunoSEQ multiplex PCR, the repertoire was profiled, and TCRdb retains in-frame clones only, with some absent. Of roughly 400,000 clones listed, 89% were seen once; the top ten hold about 2%. The rearrangement links TRBV19 to TRBJ2-1, with 9 bases that match TRBD2. The material was peripheral blood, obtained in a trial of Ad26.COV2.S vaccine versus placebo. The clonotype comes from a person aged 18-65 years who received the Ad26.COV2.S COVID-19 vaccine or a placebo. The CDR3 protein is CASKIAGDYNEQFF. CDR3 bases: TGTGCCAGTAAGATAGCGGGAGACTACAATGAGCAGTTCTTC.